Listed here is a single T cell receptor beta chain. This specimen belongs to a study of blood T cell repertoires in COVID-19. With 4 bases clipped from V and 3 bases from J, the junction kept 7 bases outside the gene matches. Germline V gene sequence: CDR1 SGHDT, CDR2 YYEEEE. The CDR3 spans 15 residues. Generated by immunoSEQ multiplex PCR, the TCRdb table keeps only in-frame clones and is missing some. Among a few hundred thousand clones listed, over 80% were seen once. The chain couples TRBV5-6 to TRBJ2-3, with 8 bases lining up with TRBD1. The sequenced sample was peripheral blood. The TCR sequence derives from a man in his sixties who had recovered from COVID-19. Here the CDR3 DNA reads TGTGCCAGCAGCCGCCCTACAGGGGGGACAGATACGCAGTATTTT. This sequence encodes CASSRPTGGTDTQYF.